This TCR beta chain was captured in a study of T-cell reconstitution after alpha-beta-depleted transplantation in children. Study-wide results and caveats: TCRbeta diversity was high at day 60 in some patients (a result of surviving recipient T cells and thymic progenitors). By one year post-transplant, T-cell counts and diversity largely arose from T cells that were newly produced. Expanded clones from the graft, numbering several hundred, reportedly supplied alpha-beta T cells about two months after transplant.

This clonotype was counted a few times. Its specificity is not known. Unique molecular identifiers were used in preparing the TCRbeta library. TCRdb re-analysed the PCR reads in MiXCR, keeping a single row per CDR3 protein. The data contain 450,000 to 550,000 distinct CDR3 sequences, about an eighth of them seen just once; the ten biggest clones take up approximately 15%. Looked up from germline, CDR1 is SGHDT and CDR2 is YYEEEE. The CDR3 totals 14 residues. V was shortened by 1 base and J by 5 bases, with 13 bases between the two germline ends. The chain has TRBV5-6 and TRBJ2-7; a weak D match, TRBD1 (5 bases). Here the sequenced sample was PBMCs, mostly from graft donor cells, taken 180 days after TCRalphabeta/CD19-depleted stem cell transplant. The TCR sequence derives from a female patient aged 2-15 years who had a stem cell transplant for aplastic anemia, so the T cells may come from the graft donor. The CDR3, as DNA: TGTGCCAGCAGCTTGAAGACAGTTGTCGACGAGCAGTACTTC. This translates into CASSLKTVVDEQYF.